This entry lists 2 T cell receptor beta chains sequenced from one sample in a study of blood T cell repertoires in COVID-19 (dated by TCRdb to 2019 to 2021). Libraries were constructed by the immunoSEQ multiplex PCR assay. TCRdb's version of the immuneACCESS table is confined to in-frame rearrangements and falls short of the full clone set. An unresolved V gene accounts for under half of the shortfall where checked; the remainder is of unknown origin. This sample holds around 280,000 clones; roughly 89% were observed only once. Together, the top ten hold approximately 1.5% of the sample. The sample was PBMCs or T cells enriched from blood (not recorded which). These receptors all stem from a woman between 18 and 29 years old with acute COVID-19.

The rearrangement links TRBV27 to TRBJ2-2, with 9 bases identical to TRBD2. Losses at the gene ends were 3 bases for V and 7 bases for J; bases not matched to a gene: 12. Germline V gene sequence: CDR1 MNHEY, CDR2 SMNVEV (reference sequence). The CDR3 contains 17 residues. The CDR3 DNA reads as TGTGCCAGCAGTTTGACTCTGGGGACTAGCTCGGTCGGGGAGCTGTTTTTT. Protein sequence: CASSLTLGTSSVGELFF.

The V call is TRBV27, the J call TRBJ2-5; D call uncertain. This CDR3 comprises 11 residues. V lost 4 bases and J lost 7, with 7 bases in between. Per the germline V gene, CDR1 is MNHEY and CDR2 is SMNVEV (reference sequence). CDR3 residues: CASSSDRTQYF. CDR3 bases: TGTGCCAGCAGTTCCGATAGGACCCAGTACTTC.